The 27 T cell receptor beta chains below all came from one sample that was sequenced in a study of CD8 T cells in ankylosing spondylitis. TCRdb ran MiXCR on the 5' RACE reads and lists one entry per CDR3 protein. The table has about 800,000 distinct CDR3 sequences, 10% to 15% seen once. Their cognate antigens are unknown. General study findings and limits: Characteristic, it appeared, of ankylosing spondylitis blood was a TCR beta motif of 7 or 8 highly homologous variants.

The specimen sequenced was blood, either unsorted or a sorted T cell fraction (not recorded which). The receptors stem from a male donor with ankylosing spondylitis.

The V and J genes are TRBV27 and TRBJ2-7, with D tentatively TRBD1 (7 bases). CDR3 size: 15 residues. The V gene's germline CDR1 is MNHEY and CDR2 SMNVEV (reference sequence). Trimming stripped 7 bases from V and 3 bases from J, with 19 bases between. The CDR3 DNA follows: TGTGCCAGCAAACAAAGGGGGCTAGCGATCTACGAGCAGTACTTC. It is translated as CASKQRGLAIYEQYF.

There are a few counts of this clonotype. The CDR3 sequence is CASSEGGRRYEQYF. Here the CDR3 DNA reads TGTGCCAGCAGTGAGGGGGGCAGAAGATACGAGCAGTACTTC. This sequence joins TRBV25-1 and TRBJ2-7; perhaps D is TRBD1 or TRBD2 (6 bases each). V dropped 3 bases and J dropped 4 bases, with 13 bases sitting between them. Per the germline V gene, CDR1 is MGHDK and CDR2 is SYGVNS. The CDR3 is 14 residues long.

This clonotype was found a few times. CDR3 loop: CASSPGTGERDEQFF. The CDR3 bases are TGTGCCAGCAGCCCGGGGACAGGGGAACGGGATGAGCAGTTCTTC. J is TRBJ2-1 and V is TRBV7-2, with 10 bases that match TRBD1. Germline values: CDR1 SGHTA, CDR2 FQGNSA. The junction had 9 bases not matched to a gene; V was cut back by 5 bases and J by 8 bases. The length of the CDR3 is 15 residues.

This clonotype was counted only a few times. The chain recombines TRBV20-1 with TRBJ1-6, with 12 bases aligning to TRBD1. The CDR3 loop spans 14 amino acids. From germline, CDR1 is DFQATT and CDR2 SNEGSKA (reference sequence). Unmatched junction bases numbered 7, after V lost 6 bases and J lost 10 bases. This CDR3 is CSARQGTGGSPLHF. The CDR3 DNA follows: TGCAGTGCCCGGCAGGGGACAGGGGGCTCACCCCTCCACTTT.

This clonotype was observed a few times. The V and J genes are TRBV29-1 and TRBJ2-3, with 8 bases that match TRBD2. The germline gives CDR1 SQVTM, CDR2 ANQGSEA. This CDR3 is built from 15 residues. With 6 bases clipped from V and 2 bases from J, the junction kept 10 bases outside the gene matches. The CDR3 nucleotides are TGCAGCGTCATCCCCACGGGGGGGTACACAGATACGCAGTATTTT. Residues: CSVIPTGGYTDTQYF.

This clonotype was seen a handful of times. The chain employs TRBV20-1 and TRBJ2-7; possible D gene TRBD1, 5 bases. Per the germline V gene, CDR1 is DFQATT and CDR2 is SNEGSKA (reference sequence). The CDR3 length is 12 residues. The germline V and J ends were trimmed by 6 bases and 5 bases, with 14 bases remaining between them. CDR3 sequence: CSATDTGHEQYF. Written as DNA, the CDR3 is TGCAGTGCAACGGACACGGGCCACGAGCAGTACTTC.

The sample holds a few counts of this clonotype. The rearrangement joins TRBV4-3 to TRBJ2-7, with 9 positions matching TRBD1. The V and J ends lost 4 bases and 7 bases, in that order; junction bases with no gene match: 17. The CDR3 runs to 17 residues. CDR1 and CDR2 (germline): LGHNA, YSLEER. The CDR3 bases are TGCGCCAGCAGCCGAAACAGAGGGGGACAGGGACGTGGAGAGCAGTACTTC. Translated, it gives CASSRNRGGQGRGEQYF.

This clonotype turned up a few times. The chain carries TRBV7-2 and TRBJ2-2; D is unclear. Per germline, CDR1 SGHTA and CDR2 FQGNSA. Trimming removed 6 bases from V and 5 bases from J, with 7 bases in between. The CDR3 is 12 residues long. CDR3 nucleotide sequence: TGTGCCAGCAGAGGTGAAACCGGGGAGCTGTTTTTT. The encoded protein is CASRGETGELFF. The full variable domain, its missing parts supplied by reference TRBV7-2 and TRBJ2-2, is GAGVSQSPSNKVTEKGKDVELRCDPISGHTALYWYRQSLGQGLEFLIYFQGNSAPDKSGLPSDRFSAERTGGSVSTLTIQRTQQEDSAVYLCASRGETGELFFGEGSRLTVL.

In its sample, this clonotype was seen a few times. The CDR3 spells CASSRTGNWNTEAFF. DNA for the CDR3: TGTGCCAGCAGCCGTACAGGGAACTGGAACACTGAAGCTTTCTTT. This sequence joins TRBV7-2 and TRBJ1-1; TRBD1 is a possible D gene (6 bases). CDR1 is SGHTA, CDR2 FQGNSA, per germline. Trimming took 5 bases from V and 1 from J, leaving 14 bases between them. CDR3 length: 15 amino acids. The variable domain in full, with the rest retrieved from reference TRBV7-2 and TRBJ1-1, is GAGVSQSPSNKVTEKGKDVELRCDPISGHTALYWYRQSLGQGLEFLIYFQGNSAPDKSGLPSDRFSAERTGGSVSTLTIQRTQQEDSAVYLCASSRTGNWNTEAFFGQGTRLTVV.

A remark on this clonotype: Since a much larger clone is just one base distant, this may be a read error. Without the conserved terminal phenylalanine or tryptophan, this CDR3 likely stems from a read error. The chain couples TRBV29-1 to TRBJ1-1; D is ambiguous. Germline V gene lookup returns CDR1 SQVTM and CDR2 ANQGSEA. V was clipped by 8 bases and J by 6 bases, with 13 bases between them. The CDR3 loop spans 11 amino acids. CDR3 DNA sequence: TGCAGCACTTCACGGACGTCTGAAGCTTTCTCT. This encodes CSTSRTSEAFS.

Only a few counts were recorded for this clonotype. J is TRBJ1-2 and V is TRBV29-1, with D uncertain. The length of the CDR3 is 13 residues. Trimming removed 3 bases at V and 2 bases at J, with 10 bases between. Per the germline V gene, CDR1 is SQVTM and CDR2 is ANQGSEA. CDR3 coding DNA: TGCAGCGTTGAGCAGGTACTCAACTATGGCTACACCTTC. Its protein product is CSVEQVLNYGYTF.

The rearrangement links TRBV10-3 to TRBJ2-2; 8 bases are a match to TRBD1. The CDR3 extends over 17 amino acids. Germline V lookup: CDR1 ENHRY, CDR2 SYGVKD. J gave up 4 bases and V 0 bases, and 7 bases lay outside the gene matches. CDR3 sequence: CAISESTQGAVTGELFF. The CDR3 DNA follows: TGTGCCATCAGTGAGTCGACCCAGGGGGCAGTCACCGGGGAGCTGTTTTTT.

This clonotype was counted ten times or more. The chain couples TRBV10-3 to TRBJ2-1, with D possibly matching TRBD2 (5 bases). Germline-derived CDR1 and CDR2 are ENHRY and SYGVKD. Between the trimmed V and J ends, which lost 4 bases and 7 bases, there was a span of 8 bases. The CDR3 has 12 residues. The CDR3 nucleotides are TGTGCCATCAGTGGAGGGAGTAATGAGCAGTTCTTC. Its translation: CAISGGSNEQFF.

The V call is TRBV9, the J call TRBJ1-2; D remains ambiguous. V lost 0 bases and J lost 3, with 12 bases in between. CDR1 is SGDLS and CDR2 is YYNGEE in the germline V gene. CDR3 size: 15 residues. The CDR3 coding sequence is TGTGCCAGCAGCGTAGGCGGAAGGCACGACTATGGCTACACCTTC. Translating gives CASSVGGRHDYGYTF.

There are many counts of this clonotype. The chain is built from TRBV7-2 and TRBJ2-1; weak D call: TRBD1 (5 bases). Germline lookup yields CDR1 SGHTA and CDR2 FQGNSA. The CDR3 has 13 amino acids. Trimming cost V 3 bases and J 6 bases, with 9 bases left between them. For the CDR3, the DNA is TGTGCCAGCAGCTTTGGGGCACTCAATGAGCAGTTCTTC. Translated, it gives CASSFGALNEQFF.

J is TRBJ1-1 and V is TRBV16; D may be TRBD1 (5 bases). The V gene's germline CDR1 is KGHSY and CDR2 FQNENV. V lost 0 bases to trimming and J lost 1 base, with 12 bases between them. The CDR3 consists of 16 residues. The CDR3 protein is CASSQSRGNQNTEAFF. The CDR3 DNA is TGTGCCAGCAGCCAATCAAGGGGCAACCAGAACACTGAAGCTTTCTTT.

This clonotype has only a few counts. V is TRBV20-1 and J is TRBJ1-2, with D maybe TRBD1 (6 bases). V lost 4 bases and J lost 7, with 10 bases in between. Per the germline V gene, CDR1 is DFQATT and CDR2 is SNEGSKA (reference sequence). The CDR3 is made up of 11 amino acids. CDR3 DNA: TGCAGTGCTATTACAGGGTTTGGCTACACCTTC. This encodes CSAITGFGYTF.

There are many counts of this clonotype. The V call is TRBV7-2, the J call TRBJ2-7; D not resolved. The V and J ends lost 3 bases and 7 bases respectively, with 13 bases between them. The CDR3 runs to 13 residues. The germline V gene encodes CDR1 SGHTA and CDR2 FQGNSA. CDR3 region: CASSFNQRREQYF. For the CDR3, the DNA is TGTGCCAGCAGCTTCAACCAACGGAGAGAGCAGTACTTC.

This clonotype was recorded only once. The rearrangement joins TRBV6-1 to TRBJ2-5, with 7 positions matching TRBD1. V shed 2 bases, J shed 5 bases, and the junction held 2 bases outside the gene matches. Germline values: CDR1 MNHNS, CDR2 SASEGT. The CDR3 covers 13 residues. CDR3 nucleotides: TGTGCCAGCAGTGAAACACAGGGGGAGACCCAGTACTTC. This codes for CASSETQGETQYF.

The genes are TRBV28 and TRBJ1-1, with D possibly being TRBD1 (5 bases). CDR3 length: 14 residues. From germline, CDR1 is MDHEN and CDR2 SYDVKM. V was trimmed by 2 bases and J by 4 bases, leaving 11 bases between them. The chain's CDR3 is CASSLLSGTTEAFF. In nucleotides, the CDR3 is TGTGCCAGCAGTTTACTATCGGGGACCACTGAAGCTTTCTTT.

This clonotype was counted ten times or more. The gene calls are TRBV20-1 and TRBJ1-3, with D possibly TRBD1 on 5 matching bases. The germline V gene encodes CDR1 DFQATT and CDR2 SNEGSKA (reference sequence). V lost 6 bases to trimming and J lost 4 bases, with 13 bases between them. The CDR3 sequence is 13 residues long. CDR3 in amino acids: CSAPRGLGNTIYF. The CDR3 bases are TGCAGTGCCCCACGGGGGTTAGGAAACACCATATATTTT.

This clonotype was seen only a few times. The chain combines TRBV20-1 with TRBJ2-1; unclear D gene. The CDR3 has 11 amino acids. Germline V gene sequence: CDR1 DFQATT, CDR2 SNEGSKA (reference sequence). V lost 7 bases, J lost 3 bases, and 7 bases lay in between. The CDR3 DNA reads as TGCAGTGGCCTGGACTACAATGAGCAGTTCTTC. Protein product: CSGLDYNEQFF.

This clonotype was observed a few times. The V and J genes are TRBV20-1 and TRBJ1-6; D ambiguous. Trimming removed 1 base at V and 11 bases at J, with 15 bases between. Germline values: CDR1 DFQATT, CDR2 SNEGSKA (reference sequence). This CDR3 contains 14 residues. The CDR3 protein is CSARVTTGDAPLHF. CDR3 nucleotide sequence: TGCAGTGCTAGAGTAACGACGGGAGATGCACCCCTCCACTTT.

This rearrangement joins TRBV21-1 to TRBJ2-7; TRBD2 is taken as the D call from the table, unchecked against the DNA. TRBV21-1 is recorded as a pseudogene. The CDR3 length is 16 residues. DNA for the CDR3: TGTGCCAGCAGCAAACCAACGACAGCGGACGTCTACGAGCAGTACTTC. It is translated as CASSKPTTADVYEQYF.

Only a few counts were recorded for this clonotype. This chain links TRBV20-1 with TRBJ1-4; D uncertain. CDR3 length equals 13 residues. Trimming removed 5 bases at V and 5 bases at J, with 12 bases between. Germline-derived CDR1 and CDR2 are DFQATT and SNEGSKA (reference sequence). CDR3 sequence reads: CSAGQSQNEKLFF. For the CDR3, the DNA is TGCAGTGCTGGGCAGTCGCAAAATGAAAAACTGTTTTTT.

This clonotype has more than one count but fewer than ten. The chain uses TRBV18 and TRBJ2-1, with 8 bases that match TRBD2. The V and J ends lost 6 bases and 9 bases, in that order; junction bases with no gene match: 16. Germline-derived CDR1 and CDR2 are KGHSH and LQKENI. This CDR3 contains 16 residues. CDR3: CASSLLTSGSVGEQFF. DNA of the CDR3: TGTGCCAGCTCCCTTCTGACCAGCGGGAGTGTTGGTGAGCAGTTCTTC.

This clonotype was observed a handful of times. V gene TRBV5-1 combines with J gene TRBJ1-4, with D hard to call. Germline V gene sequence: CDR1 SGHRS, CDR2 YFSETQ. V was cut by 5 bases and J by 5 bases, with 7 bases left in between. This CDR3 has 12 residues. The CDR3 region is CASRHRNEKLFF. The CDR3 DNA sequence: TGCGCCAGCAGGCACAGAAATGAAAAACTGTTTTTT.